This TCR beta chain was sequenced for a study of blood T cells in healthy people across ages. Whole-study context: Every two T cells gave about one barcoded beta molecule via template switching.

This CDR3 is built from 16 residues. Germline V lookup: CDR1 DFQATT, CDR2 SNEGSKA (reference sequence). Overall study findings and caveats: Naive T cell percentage and TCR beta diversity correlated strongly. Possibly, changes in expanded clonotypes were confounded because donor CMV status was unknown.

In terms of origin and age, donors were healthy Caucasian individuals from Russia aged roughly 6 to 100. For this clonotype: Antigen: not known.

Next came a second PCR, run for about 6 to 12 cycles, which used a sample-barcoded 5' primer along with a J-beta primer mix. MiXCR, run by TCRdb on the 5' RACE reads, gives a single entry per CDR3 protein. The data show roughly 2 million distinct CDR3 sequences, around half seen once. The sequenced sample was blood. The receptor was derived from a woman between 40 and 50 years old in good health. This rearrangement joins TRBV20-1 to TRBJ2-4; the match to TRBD1 covers 9 bases. The DNA end is more similar to TRBJ2-7, so the J call may be wrong. CDR3 amino acids: CSAYRPPGQGPYEQYF. In nucleotides, the CDR3 is TGCAGTGCTTATAGACCCCCGGGACAGGGCCCCTACGAGCAGTACTTC.